This T cell receptor (beta chain) was captured by sequencing in a study of cytomegalovirus exposure and HLA in healthy donors. Overall study context: Membership in the Caucasian-associated ancestry cluster was found for 65% to 85% of nearly 400 genotyped donors.

Both 60 Vbeta primers and 13 Jbeta primers went into the PCR. Generated by immunoSEQ multiplex PCR, the TCRdb table keeps only in-frame clones and is missing some. Of hundreds of thousands of clones in the sample, 55% to 75% are singletons; the top ten hold less than 3%. Study observations and caveats: Rare TCR sequences dominated, though some public TCRs recurred in many donors.

Details on this clone: Its antigen is not known.

V lost 3 bases, J lost 11 bases, and 16 bases lay in between. The CDR3 covers 13 residues. Germline CDR1 SGHAT, CDR2 FQNNGV. The receptor comes from a man aged 40-55 years in good health and CMV-seropositive. V usage is TRBV11-2 and J usage is TRBJ2-5; D may be TRBD1 (5 bases). Sequencing used PBMCs. The DNA of the CDR3 is TGTGCCAGCAGCTTCAGGACATTAATGGAGCAGTACTTC. Protein product: CASSFRTLMEQYF.